Listed here are 26 T cell receptor beta chains from one sample, sequenced in a study of cytomegalovirus exposure and HLA in healthy donors. Use of 60 Vbeta and 13 Jbeta primers characterized the PCR. Sequenced by immunoSEQ multiplex PCR; TCRdb stores in-frame clones only, minus some. Of roughly 160,000 clones detected, 65% to 90% appear once; the ten largest clones hold around 10%. The specimen was PBMCs. The receptor source for this set is a man between 50 and 59 years old in good health and CMV-seropositive.

The genes are TRBV28 and TRBJ1-2, with 9 bases identical to TRBD1. From germline, CDR1 is MDHEN and CDR2 SYDVKM. J gave up 5 bases and V 5 bases, and 9 bases lay outside the gene matches. CDR3 length: 15 residues. The CDR3 DNA follows: TGTGCCAGCAGTGCCGGACAGGGGCAGTATTATGGCTACACCTTC. Its protein is CASSAGQGQYYGYTF.

V is TRBV19 and J is TRBJ1-2; TRBD1 matches at 8 bases. CDR1 is LNHDA and CDR2 is SQIVND in the germline V gene (reference sequence). The CDR3 has 14 residues. V lost 1 base to trimming and J lost 7 bases; unmatched junction nucleotides: 5. CDR3 DNA: TGTGCCAGTAGTATAGGGCAGGGGGCGAGTGGCTACACCTTC. Translation gives CASSIGQGASGYTF.

The sample holds a few counts of this clone. V usage is TRBV11-2 and J usage is TRBJ2-5, with 13 nucleotides matching TRBD2. CDR3 size: 15 residues. Germline V gene sequence: CDR1 SGHAT, CDR2 FQNNGV. The J segment lost 5 bases and the V segment lost 7 bases, leaving 7 bases of the junction unmatched. The CDR3 DNA reads as TGTGCCAGCAAACTGGGACTAGCGGGGCGCGAGACCCAGTACTTC. Translating it yields CASKLGLAGRETQYF.

In the case of this clone: The junction shows a germline mismatch at one end, possibly a read error. This chain links TRBV7-7 with TRBJ1-6, with D uncertain. Germline lookup yields CDR1 SSHAT and CDR2 FNYEAQ (reference sequence). This CDR3 is built from 16 residues. CDR3 coding DNA: TGTGCTAGCAGCTTAGATACACCTCTCTATAATTCACCCCTCCACTTT. Translation: CASSLDTPLYNSPLHF.

The CDR3 sequence is CASSQDRAAAGYTF. Here the CDR3 DNA reads TGTGCCAGCAGCCAAGATCGTGCCGCTGCGGGCTACACCTTC. The chain carries TRBV14 and TRBJ1-2; D is ambiguous. The CDR3 totals 14 residues. The V and J ends lost 0 bases and 8 bases respectively, with 13 bases between them. CDR1 and CDR2 from the germline V gene are SGHDN and FVKESK.

A word on this clone: The junction shows a germline mismatch at one end, possibly a read error. The DNA for the CDR3 is TGTGCCAGTAGTTTGGTGGAGCGATCGATCACAGATACGCAGTATTTT. Protein: CASSLVERSITDTQYF. V is TRBV6-5 and J is TRBJ2-3; no firm D call. Germline CDR1 reads MNHEY; CDR2 reads SVGAGI. The CDR3 is made up of 16 amino acids.

The chain is built from TRBV11-2 and TRBJ2-5; no clear D. Between the trimmed V and J ends, which lost 4 bases and 5 bases, there was a span of 17 bases. The CDR3 covers 15 residues. The V gene's germline CDR1 is SGHAT and CDR2 FQNNGV. CDR3 nucleotide sequence: TGTGCCAGCAGCTCAGCCCCGTCTAGGCGGGAGACCCAGTACTTC. This translates into CASSSAPSRRETQYF.

For this clone: The same CDR3 can be traced to other DNA sequences in this sample. The V and J genes are TRBV6-5 and TRBJ1-2; 10 nucleotides line up with TRBD1. V was clipped by 2 bases and J by 1 base; unmatched bases: 4. Germline loops: CDR1 MNHEY, CDR2 SVGAGI. The CDR3 extends over 16 amino acids. The CDR3 DNA reads as TGTGCCAGCAGTTACGACAGGGGGCGCGGTAACTATGGCTACACCTTC. It translates to CASSYDRGRGNYGYTF.

The chain uses TRBV6-5 and TRBJ2-7; 10 bases are a match to TRBD2. Germline V lookup: CDR1 MNHEY, CDR2 SVGAGI. This CDR3 is 13 amino acids long. Losses at the gene ends were 6 bases for V and 3 bases for J; bases not matched to a gene: 2. CDR3 coding DNA: TGTGCCAGCAGGACTAGCGGGTACTACGAGCAGTACTTC. Translated: CASRTSGYYEQYF.

V gene TRBV27 combines with J gene TRBJ2-7; D uncertain. The CDR3 has 17 residues. The germline gives CDR1 MNHEY, CDR2 SMNVEV (reference sequence). The V gene lost 5 bases and the J gene lost 0 bases, with 20 bases spanning the gap. The CDR3 is CASSPTPQRVPSYEQYF. CDR3 in DNA: TGTGCCAGCAGTCCAACCCCACAGAGAGTCCCCTCCTACGAGCAGTACTTC.

J is TRBJ2-7 and V is TRBV28, with unresolved D. The CDR3 covers 11 residues. Germline CDR1 is MDHEN and CDR2 is SYDVKM. The ends were cut back, 5 bases at V and 5 bases at J, with 7 bases in the middle. CDR3 in DNA: TGTGCCAGCAGTCGGGTCGACGAGCAGTACTTC. Amino acids: CASSRVDEQYF. The complete variable domain, with remaining parts taken from reference TRBV28 and TRBJ2-7, reads DVKVTQSSRYLVKRTGEKVFLECVQDMDHENMFWYRQDPGLGLRLIYFSYDVKMKEKGDIPEGYSVSREKKERFSLILESASTNQTSMYLCASSRVDEQYFGPGTRLTVT.

This chain connects TRBV7-6 to TRBJ2-5, with D perhaps matching TRBD2 (6 bases). Germline CDR1 SGHVS, CDR2 FNYEAQ. CDR3 length: 14 residues. V shed 5 bases and J shed 2 bases, with 12 bases lying between them. The CDR3 bases are TGTGCCAGCAGCCGCGGGGCAGGGCAAGAGACCCAGTACTTC. Translating it yields CASSRGAGQETQYF.

J is TRBJ2-1 and V is TRBV5-4; possibly TRBD2 for D (6 bases). V lost 4 bases, J lost 8 bases, and 13 bases lay in between. Germline values: CDR1 SGHNT, CDR2 YYREEE (reference sequence). The CDR3 has 13 amino acids. CDR3 region: CASSPWTKDEQFF. The CDR3 nucleotides are TGTGCCAGCAGCCCCTGGACTAAGGATGAGCAGTTCTTC.

The gene calls are TRBV7-3 and TRBJ1-5, with 10 bases identical to TRBD1. V shed 2 bases, J shed 7 bases, and the junction held 14 bases outside the gene matches. Germline CDR1 and CDR2: SGHTA and FQGTGA. The CDR3 contains 18 residues. CDR3 sequence: CASSLQFIGQGVGQPQHF. In DNA, the CDR3 is TGTGCCAGCAGCTTACAGTTTATCGGACAGGGGGTGGGACAGCCCCAGCATTTT.

This clone occurred once. The chain links TRBV2 to TRBJ2-3; D unclear. V lost 8 bases and J 0 bases, leaving 15 bases between the germline ends. The CDR3 sequence is 15 residues long. Per the germline V gene, CDR1 is SNHLY and CDR2 is FYNNEI. CDR3 amino acids: CASVFRNPSTDTQYF. The CDR3 region has the DNA TGTGCCAGCGTCTTCAGAAACCCTAGCACAGATACGCAGTATTTT. The entire variable domain, with the rest obtained from reference TRBV2 and TRBJ2-3, is as follows: EPEVTQTPSHQVTQMGQEVILRCVPISNHLYFYWYRQILGQKVEFLVSFYNNEISEKSEIFDDQFSVERPDGSNFTLKIRSTKLEDSAMYFCASVFRNPSTDTQYFGPGTRLTVL.

The chain couples TRBV28 to TRBJ2-1; D perhaps matches TRBD1 (5 bases). With 2 bases removed from V and 5 bases from J, the gap between germline ends came to 7 bases. The CDR3 sequence is 13 residues long. CDR1 and CDR2 (germline): MDHEN, SYDVKM. This CDR3 is CASSLQGNNEQFF. CDR3 nucleotide sequence: TGTGCCAGCAGTTTACAGGGAAACAATGAGCAGTTCTTC.

CDR3 DNA: TGCGCCAGCAGCTTAGGGGTGGTCACTAATGAAAAACTGTTTTTT. It is translated as CASSLGVVTNEKLFF. J is TRBJ1-4 and V is TRBV5-1; D might be TRBD1 (5 bases). The V and J ends lost 2 bases and 2 bases respectively, with 10 bases between them. Germline lookup yields CDR1 SGHRS and CDR2 YFSETQ. The CDR3 consists of 15 residues.

This chain connects TRBV5-5 to TRBJ1-1, with D possibly TRBD1 on 6 matching bases. CDR1 is SGHKS and CDR2 is YYEKEE in the germline V gene (reference sequence). V was clipped by 3 bases and J by 1 base, with 7 bases between them. CDR3 length: 13 residues. CDR3 sequence: CASSSRGNTEAFF. CDR3 DNA: TGTGCCAGCAGCTCCAGGGGGAACACTGAAGCTTTCTTT. The complete variable domain, with remaining parts taken from reference TRBV5-5 and TRBJ1-1, reads DAGVTQSPTHLIKTRGQQVTLRCSPISGHKSVSWYQQVLGQGPQFIFQYYEKEERGRGNFPDRFSARQFPNYSSELNVNALLLGDSALYLCASSSRGNTEAFFGQGTRLTVV.

The J gene is TRBJ2-5, the V gene TRBV7-9, with 9 bases fitting TRBD1. The CDR3 is made up of 14 amino acids. Germline lookup yields CDR1 SEHNR and CDR2 FQNEAQ (reference sequence). After removal of 5 bases from V and 1 base from J, the junction contained 2 bases not matched to a gene. The CDR3 DNA is TGTGCCAGCAGCCCGGACAGGGGCCAAGAGACCCAGTACTTC. Amino acids: CASSPDRGQETQYF. The whole variable domain, filled in from reference TRBV7-9 and TRBJ2-5, reads DTGVSQNPRHKITKRGQNVTFRCDPISEHNRLYWYRQTLGQGPEFLTYFQNEAQLEKSRLLSDRFSAERPKGSFSTLEIQRTEQGDSAMYLCASSPDRGQETQYFGPGTRLLVL.

The V gene is TRBV2, the J gene TRBJ2-2; TRBD2 might be the D (6 bases). This CDR3 has 14 amino acids. Germline lookup yields CDR1 SNHLY and CDR2 FYNNEI. V dropped 6 bases and J dropped 5 bases, with 13 bases sitting between them. CDR3 in amino acids: CASRSLRGTGELFF. Here the CDR3 DNA reads TGTGCCAGCAGGTCGCTTCGGGGGACCGGGGAGCTGTTTTTT.

This clone is a singleton in its sample. The V and J genes are TRBV19 and TRBJ2-7; D call uncertain. This CDR3 spans 14 amino acids. Trimming cost V 2 bases and J 3 bases, with 11 bases left between them. Per the germline V gene, CDR1 is LNHDA and CDR2 is SQIVND (reference sequence). The DNA of the CDR3 is TGTGCCAGTAGTATAAAGATGGGCAGCTACGAGCAGTACTTC. This gives the protein CASSIKMGSYEQYF.

This chain joins TRBV5-8 and TRBJ2-1; 8 bases fit TRBD1. The CDR3 sequence is 13 residues long. J gave up 7 bases and V 4 bases, and 4 bases lay outside the gene matches. CDR1 and CDR2 (germline): SGHTS, YDEGEE. The CDR3 sequence is CASSRTGWNEQFF. The DNA for the CDR3 is TGTGCCAGCAGCCGGACAGGGTGGAATGAGCAGTTCTTC.

The chain couples TRBV6-5 to TRBJ1-6; a possible D gene is TRBD1 (5 bases). This CDR3 spans 16 amino acids. V was pared by 0 bases and J by 9 bases, with 15 bases between. Germline V gives CDR1 MNHEY, CDR2 SVGAGI. In nucleotides, the CDR3 is TGTGCCAGCAGTTACTCGATTCCAGGGTCGGGTTCACCCCTCCACTTT. Its translation: CASSYSIPGSGSPLHF.

The chain employs TRBV4-2 and TRBJ2-3; 10 bases align to TRBD1. V trimming: 0 bases; J trimming: 0 bases; junction bases outside the gene matches: 3. This CDR3 spans 17 amino acids. Germline values: CDR1 LGHNA, CDR2 YNFKEQ. The CDR3 reads CASSQDPGQGSTDTQYF. The DNA for the CDR3 is TGTGCCAGCAGCCAAGATCCGGGACAGGGGAGCACAGATACGCAGTATTTT.

This clone came up a few times. J is TRBJ2-1 and V is TRBV5-1; 10 bases map to TRBD1. CDR3 length: 15 residues. Germline-derived CDR1 and CDR2 are SGHRS and YFSETQ. The trim removed 5 bases at V and 9 bases at J, leaving 11 bases unmatched. Written as DNA, the CDR3 is TGCGCCAGCAGTTCGACAGGGGGCATTAGTAGTGAGCAGTTCTTC. It specifies CASSSTGGISSEQFF.

This clone showed up just once. J is TRBJ2-1 and V is TRBV11-1, with TRBD2 matching 10 bases. Germline CDR1 and CDR2: SGHAT and FQDESV (reference sequence). The CDR3 length is 15 residues. V lost 3 bases, J lost 8 bases, and 7 bases stayed unmatched. In DNA form, the CDR3 reads TGTGCCAGCAGCTTGAATAGCGGGAGGTTTGATGAGCAGTTCTTC. This encodes CASSLNSGRFDEQFF.